The 27 T cell receptor beta chains below all came from one sample that was sequenced in a study of T-cell memory formation after mild COVID-19. TCRdb processed the 5' RACE reads anew with MiXCR; each CDR3 protein has one entry. Among around 420,000 distinct CDR3 sequences listed, 20% to 25% were seen once. Material: PBMCs or a T cell subset sorted from them (not recorded which). Receptors were obtained from an adult woman who had mild COVID-19 (a few samples of this study predate the infection). Cell type and time point are not known.

The gene calls are TRBV28 and TRBJ1-2, with TRBD1 matching 7 bases. The CDR3 has 14 residues. Trimming took 9 bases from V and 2 from J; bases not matched to a gene: 9. Germline CDR1 reads MDHEN; CDR2 reads SYDVKM. CDR3 sequence reads: CASTTGSRNYGYTF. CDR3 DNA sequence: TGTGCCAGTACGACAGGGAGTAGGAACTATGGCTACACCTTC.

This sequence joins TRBV7-9 and TRBJ1-1; D is unresolved. V lost 5 bases and J 4 bases, leaving 8 bases between the germline ends. The length of the CDR3 is 12 residues. In germline, CDR1 is SEHNR, CDR2 FQNEAQ (reference sequence). The CDR3, as DNA: TGTGCCAGCAGCACCACCAGCACTGAAGCTTTCTTT. Protein product: CASSTTSTEAFF.

The chain joins TRBV7-2 to TRBJ2-5; no firm D call. This CDR3 is 14 amino acids long. Between the trimmed V and J ends, which lost 0 bases and 4 bases, there was a span of 9 bases. Germline V gene lookup returns CDR1 SGHTA and CDR2 FQGNSA. CDR3 in amino acids: CASSLAGSPETQYF. In DNA, the CDR3 is TGTGCCAGCAGCTTAGCGGGCAGCCCAGAGACCCAGTACTTC. The complete variable domain, with remaining parts taken from reference TRBV7-2 and TRBJ2-5, reads GAGVSQSPSNKVTEKGKDVELRCDPISGHTALYWYRQSLGQGLEFLIYFQGNSAPDKSGLPSDRFSAERTGGSVSTLTIQRTQQEDSAVYLCASSLAGSPETQYFGPGTRLLVL.

The chain is built from TRBV6-5 and TRBJ1-2; D ambiguous. The CDR3 is 15 residues long. CDR1 and CDR2 (germline): MNHEY, SVGAGI. V was pared by 0 bases and J by 0 bases, with 8 bases between. CDR3 sequence reads: CASSYSRRTNYGYTF. The CDR3 DNA reads TGTGCCAGCAGTTACTCGCGAAGAACTAACTATGGCTACACCTTC.

This clonotype was detected only a few times. CDR3 sequence reads: CASSYSPGQGYGYTF. For the CDR3, the DNA is TGTGCCAGCAGTTACTCCCCGGGACAGGGCTATGGCTACACCTTC. The chain couples TRBV12-3 or TRBV12-4 to TRBJ1-2; TRBD1 matches at 9 bases. V lost 4 bases to trimming and J lost 4 bases; unmatched junction nucleotides: 7. The CDR3 covers 15 residues.

The rearrangement uses TRBV5-1 and TRBJ1-4; D not resolved. Trimming took 2 bases from V and 0 from J, leaving 11 bases between them. The germline V gene has CDR1 SGHRS and CDR2 YFSETQ. The CDR3 has 16 residues. The CDR3 sequence: CASSLNRHATNEKLFF. The CDR3 bases are TGCGCCAGCAGCTTAAATCGACACGCAACTAATGAAAAACTGTTTTTT.

Only a few counts were recorded for this clonotype. This chain connects TRBV29-1 to TRBJ2-7, with 7 bases aligning to TRBD1. Trimming cost V 7 bases and J 0 bases; bases outside gene matches: 9. This CDR3 has 14 amino acids. CDR1 is SQVTM and CDR2 is ANQGSEA in the germline V gene. The CDR3 here is CSAKMTGSSYEQYF. In DNA form, the CDR3 reads TGCAGCGCCAAGATGACAGGGAGCTCCTACGAGCAGTACTTC.

This clonotype showed up just a few times. V and J are TRBV9 and TRBJ2-1; perhaps TRBD2 as D (5 bases). V lost 4 bases and J 0 bases, leaving 11 bases between the germline ends. CDR1 and CDR2 from the germline V gene are SGDLS and YYNGEE. The CDR3 loop spans 15 amino acids. DNA of the CDR3: TGTGCCAGCAGCAGAGCGGAGAGCTCCTACAATGAGCAGTTCTTC. This encodes CASSRAESSYNEQFF.

This rearrangement joins TRBV5-6 to TRBJ2-7, with D unclear. V gave up 1 base and J gave up 4 bases, with 15 bases separating them. This CDR3 is 15 amino acids long. The germline V gene has CDR1 SGHDT and CDR2 YYEEEE. CDR3 bases: TGTGCCAGCAGCTTGTCAAGGCAGAGAGGTTACGAGCAGTACTTC. It encodes CASSLSRQRGYEQYF.

The rearrangement joins TRBV20-1 to TRBJ2-1; 7 positions match TRBD1. With V trimmed by 5 bases and J by 0 bases, 7 bases remained unmatched. Germline V CDR1 and CDR2: DFQATT, SNEGSKA (reference sequence). The CDR3 loop spans 15 amino acids. CDR3 sequence (DNA): TGCAGTGCTCGTCCGACAGGGAGCTCCTACAATGAGCAGTTCTTC. This encodes CSARPTGSSYNEQFF.

CDR3 sequence reads: CSALGLAGDTDTQYF. CDR3 nucleotide sequence: TGCAGTGCCCTGGGACTAGCGGGAGACACAGATACGCAGTATTTT. The gene calls are TRBV20-1 and TRBJ2-3; TRBD2 aligns across 14 bases. This CDR3 is built from 15 residues. The ends lost 6 bases at V and 2 bases at J; junction bases unmatched: 4. CDR1 is DFQATT and CDR2 is SNEGSKA in the germline V gene (reference sequence).

This clonotype was detected only a few times. The chain recombines TRBV6-5 with TRBJ1-5; D gene uncertain. Trimming shortened V by 4 bases and J by 1 base, and 5 bases separated the two germline ends. The CDR3 extends over 13 amino acids. Germline values: CDR1 MNHEY, CDR2 SVGAGI. As DNA, the CDR3 is TGTGCCAGCAGTTGGAAGAGCAATCAGCCCCAGCATTTT. Translating gives CASSWKSNQPQHF.

The CDR3, as DNA: TGTGCCAGTAGGCGATCGGGGCAGAGCCTTTCCTACGAGCAGTACTTC. Translation gives CASRRSGQSLSYEQYF. The rearrangement uses TRBV19 and TRBJ2-7, with D perhaps matching TRBD1 or TRBD2 (5 bases each). CDR1 and CDR2 from the germline V gene are LNHDA and SQIVND (reference sequence). The CDR3 has 16 amino acids. V was clipped by 6 bases and J by 1 base, with 19 bases between them.

V usage is TRBV5-1 and J usage is TRBJ1-1; TRBD1 matches at 7 bases. The CDR3 loop spans 17 amino acids. The germline CDR1 and CDR2 sequences are SGHRS and YFSETQ. Trimming cost V 7 bases and J 1 base; bases outside gene matches: 16. The CDR3 protein is CASSSRAGTASNTEAFF. CDR3 in DNA: TGCGCCAGCTCCTCTAGGGCCGGGACAGCCTCGAACACTGAAGCTTTCTTT. The full variable domain, completed using reference TRBV5-1 and TRBJ1-1, is KAGVTQTPRYLIKTRGQQVTLSCSPISGHRSVSWYQQTPGQGLQFLFEYFSETQRNKGNFPGRFSGRQFSNSRSEMNVSTLELGDSALYLCASSSRAGTASNTEAFFGQGTRLTVV.

This clonotype has only one observation. The V gene is TRBV7-8, the J gene TRBJ1-5; D gene ambiguous. V lost 5 bases and J 7 bases, leaving 12 bases between the germline ends. Germline CDR1 and CDR2: SGHVS and FQNEAQ. This CDR3 has 13 amino acids. The DNA of the CDR3 is TGTGCCAGCAGCGTCGGTAGTGAGCAGCCCCAGCATTTT. This gives the protein CASSVGSEQPQHF.

This clonotype came up a few times. The rearrangement joins TRBV6-1 to TRBJ2-5; D is undetermined. This CDR3 has 14 residues. Deletions cut 3 bases from V and 5 bases from J, with 13 bases between. Per germline, CDR1 MNHNS and CDR2 SASEGT. The CDR3 DNA reads TGTGCCAGCAGTGACGCAGGCCAGGAGGAGACCCAGTACTTC. This gives the protein CASSDAGQEETQYF.

This clonotype was picked up many times. The chain couples TRBV5-1 to TRBJ2-1; D might be TRBD2 (5 bases). This CDR3 contains 13 residues. Between the trimmed V and J ends, which lost 4 bases and 13 bases, there was a span of 18 bases. CDR1 and CDR2 (germline): SGHRS, YFSETQ. The CDR3 loop is CASSVTLLGEQFF. CDR3 sequence (DNA): TGCGCCAGCAGCGTGACCCTTTTGGGAGAACAGTTCTTC.

This clonotype was seen more than once but under ten times. This sequence joins TRBV7-9 and TRBJ2-2, with D uncertain. Trimming removed 3 bases from V and 4 bases from J, with 9 bases in between. The germline gives CDR1 SEHNR, CDR2 FQNEAQ (reference sequence). CDR3 length equals 14 residues. The CDR3 DNA is TGTGCCAGCAGCTTGGGTACCCCCACCGGGGAGCTGTTTTTT. Protein product: CASSLGTPTGELFF.

This chain links TRBV7-9 with TRBJ2-1; 10 nucleotides match TRBD2. V gave up 5 bases and J gave up 9 bases; unmatched junction bases: 19. The CDR3 runs 18 residues. Germline V gene sequence: CDR1 SEHNR, CDR2 FQNEAQ (reference sequence). Here the CDR3 reads CASSPGPLAGVYSGEQFF. CDR3 in DNA: TGTGCCAGCAGCCCGGGCCCCCTAGCGGGAGTTTATTCGGGTGAGCAGTTCTTC.

This clonotype was counted only a few times. The rearrangement joins TRBV3-1 to TRBJ2-5; D possibly uses TRBD1 or TRBD2 (6 bases each). Germline CDR1 is LGHDT and CDR2 is YNNKEL (reference sequence). Trimming shortened V by 0 bases and J by 3 bases, and 11 bases separated the two germline ends. The CDR3 sequence is 15 residues long. The CDR3 is CASSQDGGPEETQYF. The DNA for the CDR3 is TGTGCCAGCAGCCAAGACGGGGGCCCCGAAGAGACCCAGTACTTC.

This clonotype has only a few counts. The CDR3 DNA reads TGTGCCTGGAGTCCCCCACCGGGGGGGACTGAAGCTTTCTTT. This codes for CAWSPPPGGTEAFF. The chain recombines TRBV30 with TRBJ1-1; D is possibly TRBD1 (5 bases). V shed 2 bases and J shed 5 bases, with 15 bases lying between them. CDR1 and CDR2 (germline): GTSNPN, SVGIG (reference sequence). CDR3 length: 14 amino acids.

The rearrangement uses TRBV5-1 and TRBJ2-3; unclear D gene. CDR3 length: 15 amino acids. V lost 2 bases, J lost 7 bases, and 17 bases lay in between. Germline lookup yields CDR1 SGHRS and CDR2 YFSETQ. As DNA, the CDR3 is TGCGCCAGCAGCTTAGGGTTTCTTAAACGACATACGCAGTATTTT. This sequence encodes CASSLGFLKRHTQYF. Full variable domain (remainder filled in from reference TRBV5-1 and TRBJ2-3): KAGVTQTPRYLIKTRGQQVTLSCSPISGHRSVSWYQQTPGQGLQFLFEYFSETQRNKGNFPGRFSGRQFSNSRSEMNVSTLELGDSALYLCASSLGFLKRHTQYFGPGTRLTVL.

The chain joins TRBV5-1 to TRBJ2-1; 9 nucleotides align to TRBD1. Per germline, CDR1 SGHRS and CDR2 YFSETQ. Trimming at V came to 5 bases and at J to 8 bases, leaving 8 bases not matched to a gene. The CDR3 contains 14 residues. CDR3 loop: CASRRDRVSDEQFF. The CDR3 nucleotides read TGCGCCAGCAGACGGGACAGGGTTAGCGATGAGCAGTTCTTC.

This clonotype was recorded once. V and J are TRBV6-1 and TRBJ1-6, with 7 bases lining up with TRBD1. Per the germline V gene, CDR1 is MNHNS and CDR2 is SASEGT. The CDR3 is made up of 19 amino acids. Trimming cost V 0 bases and J 0 bases; bases outside gene matches: 8. The CDR3 loop is CASSEAQRYRGSYNSPLHF. The DNA for the CDR3 is TGTGCCAGCAGTGAAGCACAACGGTACAGGGGCTCCTATAATTCACCCCTCCACTTT.

V is TRBV4-1 and J is TRBJ1-5, with D possibly being TRBD1 (5 bases). V was pared by 0 bases and J by 2 bases, with 11 bases between. Germline V gene lookup returns CDR1 MGHRA and CDR2 YSYEKL. This CDR3 region has 16 residues. CDR3 loop: CASSQEFGRGNQPQHF. The CDR3 bases are TGCGCCAGCAGCCAAGAGTTTGGCAGGGGCAATCAGCCCCAGCATTTT.

This clonotype was counted a few times. V is TRBV7-6 and J is TRBJ2-5, with TRBD1 as a possible D gene (6 bases). CDR1 is SGHVS, CDR2 FNYEAQ, per germline. V shed 7 bases and J shed 5 bases, with 20 bases lying between them. The CDR3 consists of 15 residues. CDR3 amino acids: CASNAVPSQGETQYF. The CDR3, as DNA: TGTGCCAGCAATGCGGTCCCCTCTCAGGGGGAGACCCAGTACTTC.

Comment on this clonotype: Here the CDR3 omits its conserved ending phenylalanine or tryptophan, so a read error is the likely source. V usage is TRBV5-4 and J usage is TRBJ2-5; the D gene is possibly TRBD1 (6 bases). The CDR3 length is 14 residues. V lost 4 bases and J lost 6, with 16 bases in between. Germline CDR1 and CDR2: SGHNT and YYREEE (reference sequence). The CDR3, as DNA: TGTGCCAGCAGCCCCTTGGACAGCAGCCAGACCCAGTACGTC. Translating gives CASSPLDSSQTQYV.